This T cell receptor (beta chain) stems from a study of patients and donors after allogeneic stem cell transplantation (dated by TCRdb to the early 2020s). Concerning this clonotype: This clone's antigen is unknown. No base quality information exists; no much larger clone differs at one position.

Library generation was performed with RT-PCR. The instrument given in TCRdb is NextSeq 550. The public sequencing data were trimmed at Q25 with fastp and processed into clonotypes with MiXCR by TCRdb, which kept only in-frame beta chains. When rows share a CDR3 protein, they turn into one entry using the most common DNA and genes. The sample table shows 400,000 to 450,000 distinct CDR3 sequences, and 16% are seen once. Less than 8.5% of the sample is taken by the ten largest. CDR1 and CDR2 (SNHLY, FYNNEI) derive from the germline V gene. The CDR3 covers 12 residues, taking in both the cysteine and the phenylalanine. The read is trimmed to its CDR3 DNA, 36 bases read in frame from base 1. V lost 4 bases and J lost 8 bases; the stretch between them is 9 bases long.

The sample comprised blood, either unsorted or a sorted T cell fraction (not recorded which). The V and J genes are TRBV2 and TRBJ2-1, with no D gene named confidently. The sequence was obtained from a human donor who was either an allogeneic HSCT recipient or a stem cell or donor lymphocyte infusion donor (not recorded which). It is not recorded whose cells these are; they may come from a transplant donor. The bases read TGTGCCAGCAGTGGTGCTCGGGATGAGCAGTTCTTC. The resulting protein is CASSGARDEQFF.